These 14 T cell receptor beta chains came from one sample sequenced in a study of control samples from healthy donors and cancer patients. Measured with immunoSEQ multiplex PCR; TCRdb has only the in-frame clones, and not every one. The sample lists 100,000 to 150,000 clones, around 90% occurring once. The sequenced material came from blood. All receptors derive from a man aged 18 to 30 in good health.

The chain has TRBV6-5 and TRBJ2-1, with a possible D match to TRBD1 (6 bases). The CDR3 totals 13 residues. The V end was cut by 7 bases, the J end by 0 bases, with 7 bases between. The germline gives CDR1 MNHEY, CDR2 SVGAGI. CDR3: CASNRVSYNEQFF. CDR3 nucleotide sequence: TGTGCCAGCAACAGGGTCTCCTACAATGAGCAGTTCTTC.

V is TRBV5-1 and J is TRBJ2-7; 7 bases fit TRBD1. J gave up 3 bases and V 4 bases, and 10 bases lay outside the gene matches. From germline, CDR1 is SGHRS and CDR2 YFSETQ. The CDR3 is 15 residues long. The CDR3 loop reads CASSLKQGTDYEQYF. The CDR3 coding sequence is TGCGCCAGCAGCCTTAAACAGGGGACAGACTACGAGCAGTACTTC.

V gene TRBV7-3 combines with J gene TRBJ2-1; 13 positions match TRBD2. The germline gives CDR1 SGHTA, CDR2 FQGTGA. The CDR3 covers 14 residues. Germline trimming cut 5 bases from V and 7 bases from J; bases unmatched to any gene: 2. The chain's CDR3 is CASSRLAGGNEQFF. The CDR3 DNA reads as TGTGCCAGCAGCCGACTAGCGGGAGGAAATGAGCAGTTCTTC.

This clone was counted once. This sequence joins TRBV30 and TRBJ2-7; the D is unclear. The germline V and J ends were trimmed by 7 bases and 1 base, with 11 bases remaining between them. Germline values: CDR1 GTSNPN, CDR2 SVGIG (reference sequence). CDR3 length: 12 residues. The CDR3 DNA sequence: TGTGCCTCCTCCGACAATTCCTACGAGCAGTACTTC. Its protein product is CASSDNSYEQYF.

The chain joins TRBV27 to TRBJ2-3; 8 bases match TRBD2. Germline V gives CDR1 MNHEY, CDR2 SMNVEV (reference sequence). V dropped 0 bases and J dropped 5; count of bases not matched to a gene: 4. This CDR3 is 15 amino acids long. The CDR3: CASSLSGGAGDTQYF. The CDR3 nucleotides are TGTGCCAGCAGTTTATCCGGGGGGGCGGGAGATACGCAGTATTTT.

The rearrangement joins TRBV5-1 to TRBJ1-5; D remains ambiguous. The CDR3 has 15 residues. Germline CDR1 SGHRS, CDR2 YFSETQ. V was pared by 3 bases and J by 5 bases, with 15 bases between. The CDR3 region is CASSSMPGLDQPQHF. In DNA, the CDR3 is TGCGCCAGCAGCTCGATGCCGGGGTTGGATCAGCCCCAGCATTTT.

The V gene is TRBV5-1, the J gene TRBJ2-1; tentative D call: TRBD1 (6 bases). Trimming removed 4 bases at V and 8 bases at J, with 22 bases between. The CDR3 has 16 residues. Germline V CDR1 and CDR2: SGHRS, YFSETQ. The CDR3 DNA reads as TGCGCCAGCAGCACCCTAGCTAGGGGGATCCGGGATGAGCAGTTCTTC. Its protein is CASSTLARGIRDEQFF. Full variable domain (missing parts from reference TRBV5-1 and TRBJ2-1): KAGVTQTPRYLIKTRGQQVTLSCSPISGHRSVSWYQQTPGQGLQFLFEYFSETQRNKGNFPGRFSGRQFSNSRSEMNVSTLELGDSALYLCASSTLARGIRDEQFFGPGTRLTVL.

CDR3 region: CATSEPTGGQETQYF. CDR3 in DNA: TGTGCCACCAGTGAGCCAACAGGGGGCCAAGAGACCCAGTACTTC. V usage is TRBV24-1 and J usage is TRBJ2-5, with 8 bases lining up with TRBD1. Germline CDR1 reads KGHDR; CDR2 reads SFDVKD. The CDR3 length is 15 residues. V lost 4 bases, J lost 1 base, and 4 bases stayed unmatched.

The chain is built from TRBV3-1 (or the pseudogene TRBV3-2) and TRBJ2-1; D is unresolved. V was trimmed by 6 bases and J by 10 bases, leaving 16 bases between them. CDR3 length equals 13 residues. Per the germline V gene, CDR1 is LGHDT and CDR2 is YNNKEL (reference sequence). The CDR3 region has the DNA TGTGCCAGCAGTCGCCTGACGGCGTGGGAGCAGTTCTTC. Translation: CASSRLTAWEQFF.

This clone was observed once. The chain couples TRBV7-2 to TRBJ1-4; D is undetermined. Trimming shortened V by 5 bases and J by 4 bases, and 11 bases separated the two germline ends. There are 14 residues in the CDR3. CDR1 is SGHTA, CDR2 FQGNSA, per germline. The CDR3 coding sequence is TGTGCCAGCAGCCCCGGACGGATTAATGAAAAACTGTTTTTT. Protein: CASSPGRINEKLFF.

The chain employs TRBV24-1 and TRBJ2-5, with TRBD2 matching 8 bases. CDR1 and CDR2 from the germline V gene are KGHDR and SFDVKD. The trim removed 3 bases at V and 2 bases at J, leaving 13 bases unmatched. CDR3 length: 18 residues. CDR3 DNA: TGTGCCACCAGTGATCCCTCCCGGGTGGGGACTAGACAAGAGACCCAGTACTTC. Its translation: CATSDPSRVGTRQETQYF.

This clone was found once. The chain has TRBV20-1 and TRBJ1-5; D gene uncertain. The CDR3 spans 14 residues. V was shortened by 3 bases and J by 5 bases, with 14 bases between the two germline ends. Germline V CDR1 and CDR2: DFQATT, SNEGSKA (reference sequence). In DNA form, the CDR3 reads TGCAGTGCTAGTTATTCTGACAATGATCAGCCCCAGCATTTT. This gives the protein CSASYSDNDQPQHF.

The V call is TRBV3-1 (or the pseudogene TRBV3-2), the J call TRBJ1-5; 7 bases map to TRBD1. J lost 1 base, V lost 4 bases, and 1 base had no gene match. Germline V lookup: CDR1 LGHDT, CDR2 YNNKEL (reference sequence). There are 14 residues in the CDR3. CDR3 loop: CASSLQGSNQPQHF. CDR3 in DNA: TGTGCCAGCAGCCTACAGGGGAGCAATCAGCCCCAGCATTTT.

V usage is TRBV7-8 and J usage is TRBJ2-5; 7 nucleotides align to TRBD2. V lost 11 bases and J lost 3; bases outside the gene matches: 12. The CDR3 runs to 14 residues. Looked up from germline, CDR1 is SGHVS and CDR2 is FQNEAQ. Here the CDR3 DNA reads TGTGCCGGGGAGGGAGATGGTGGGGAAGAGACCCAGTACTTC. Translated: CAGEGDGGEETQYF.